The 16 T cell receptor beta chains below come from one sample, sequenced in a study of blood T cells in healthy people across ages. Primers used in a second PCR of about 6 to 11 cycles were a sample-barcoded 5' primer and a J-beta primer mix. Via MiXCR, TCRdb re-called the 5' RACE reads, giving one row per CDR3 protein. In the table there are some 790,000 distinct CDR3 sequences, under 30% of which are singletons. Sequenced: blood. Receptor source: an elderly woman in good health.

This clonotype was seen a single time. The CDR3 coding sequence is TGTGCCAGCAGCCCGGGGGGGCCTAACACCGGGGAGCTGTTTTTT. Amino acids: CASSPGGPNTGELFF. The chain combines TRBV7-2 with TRBJ2-2; TRBD2 agrees at 8 bases. Looked up from germline, CDR1 is SGHTA and CDR2 is FQGNSA. The V segment lost 5 bases and the J segment 2 bases; nucleotides outside the gene matches: 4. This CDR3 has 15 amino acids.

There are many counts of this clonotype. The rearrangement links TRBV4-3 to TRBJ1-5; 7 bases map to TRBD1. The V gene end was trimmed by 2 bases and the J gene end by 2 bases; junction bases not matched to a gene: 15. Germline assignment: CDR1 LGHNA and CDR2 YSLEER. The CDR3 totals 19 residues. CDR3 sequence: CASSQYPHRGADGNQPQHF. The CDR3, as DNA: TGCGCCAGCAGCCAATATCCCCACAGGGGCGCGGACGGCAATCAGCCCCAGCATTTT.

J is TRBJ2-7 and V is TRBV20-1; D is ambiguous. CDR1 and CDR2 from the germline V gene are DFQATT and SNEGSKA (reference sequence). V lost 1 base, J lost 0 bases, and 10 bases lay in between. This CDR3 is 14 amino acids long. CDR3: CSARGLTLSYEQYF. The CDR3 DNA sequence: TGCAGTGCTAGAGGTCTGACTCTCTCCTACGAGCAGTACTTC.

The table lists this clonotype with many counts. The V and J genes are TRBV7-9 and TRBJ2-4, with TRBD2 as a possible D gene (6 bases). This CDR3 has 15 amino acids. The germline CDR1 and CDR2 sequences are SEHNR and FQNEAQ (reference sequence). Trimming left V 3 bases short and J 2 bases short, with 11 bases between. CDR3 sequence (DNA): TGTGCCAGCAGCTTGCAGGGAGGAACCAAAAACATTCAGTACTTC. This sequence encodes CASSLQGGTKNIQYF.

With respect to this clonotype: A read error is possible here, since a much larger clone lies one base away. The chain is built from TRBV15 and TRBJ1-2, with TRBD1 as a possible D gene (6 bases). In germline, CDR1 is LNHNV, CDR2 YYDKDF (reference sequence). The CDR3 has 15 residues. The CDR3, as DNA: TGTACCACCAGCAGAGATGGGAGGGGGGACTATGGCTACACCTTC. This encodes CTTSRDGRGDYGYTF.

This clonotype was found many times. The genes are TRBV20-1 and TRBJ1-5, with D possibly TRBD1 on 6 matching bases. CDR3 size: 15 residues. Germline V lookup: CDR1 DFQATT, CDR2 SNEGSKA (reference sequence). Between the trimmed V and J ends, which lost 0 bases and 7 bases, there was a span of 16 bases. CDR3 nucleotide sequence: TGCAGTGCTAGAGATCGTATGGGGGCCGGGCAGCCCCAGCATTTT. Protein: CSARDRMGAGQPQHF.

The table lists this clonotype with a few counts. This chain uses TRBV18 with TRBJ1-1, with D uncertain. Per the germline V gene, CDR1 is KGHSH and CDR2 is LQKENI. V dropped 3 bases and J dropped 4 bases, with 9 bases sitting between them. This CDR3 is 13 amino acids long. For the CDR3, the DNA is TGTGCCAGCTCACCCTCCTGGGGCACTGAAGCTTTCTTT. Its translation is CASSPSWGTEAFF.

This clonotype was observed at least ten times. V is TRBV15 and J is TRBJ1-2; maybe TRBD1 (6 bases). CDR3 length equals 14 residues. The V end lost 5 bases, the J end lost 1 base, and 11 bases lay between the germline ends. In germline, CDR1 is LNHNV, CDR2 YYDKDF (reference sequence). CDR3 DNA sequence: TGTGCCACCAGCTCAGGGGCTAATAACTATGGCTACACCTTC. Translating gives CATSSGANNYGYTF.

There are many counts of this clonotype. The rearrangement joins TRBV5-1 to TRBJ2-7; the match to TRBD1 covers 8 bases. After removal of 2 bases from V and 4 bases from J, the junction contained 5 bases not matched to a gene. The CDR3 spans 14 residues. Germline-derived CDR1 and CDR2 are SGHRS and YFSETQ. For the CDR3, the DNA is TGCGCCAGCAGCTTCGACAGGGGAGTGTACGAGCAGTACTTC. It yields the protein CASSFDRGVYEQYF.

Comment on this clonotype: This sequence may be a read error, since a much larger clone differs from it by one base. The J gene is TRBJ2-5, the V gene TRBV14, with D perhaps assigned TRBD1 or TRBD2 (5 bases each). V dropped 3 bases and J dropped 11 bases, with 25 bases sitting between them. This CDR3 region has 16 residues. Germline V gene sequence: CDR1 SGHDN, CDR2 FVKESK. In DNA form, the CDR3 reads TGTGCCAGCAGCCATGGGACGGGCTTGGGCTACAATGAGCAGTACTTC. Its translation: CASSHGTGLGYNEQYF.

This clonotype occurred many times. J is TRBJ2-1 and V is TRBV10-3, with D possibly matching TRBD1 (6 bases). Between the trimmed V and J ends, which lost 3 bases and 3 bases, there was a span of 12 bases. The CDR3 has 15 amino acids. Germline assignment: CDR1 ENHRY and CDR2 SYGVKD. The DNA for the CDR3 is TGTGCCATCAGTGAACTTGGGGGCGGCTACAATGAGCAGTTCTTC. Translation gives CAISELGGGYNEQFF.

The sample holds many counts of this clonotype. The V call is TRBV3-1, the J call TRBJ2-6; D may match TRBD1 or TRBD2 (5 bases each). Germline V gene data show CDR1 as LGHDT and CDR2 as YNNKEL (reference sequence). The length of the CDR3 is 17 residues. Trimming cost V 2 bases and J 0 bases, with 11 bases left between them. For the CDR3, the DNA is TGTGCCAGCAGCCAATTGAGTGGGGGCTCTGGGGCCAACGTCCTGACTTTC. It yields the protein CASSQLSGGSGANVLTF.

With regard to this clonotype: One junction end does not reproduce the germline sequence, and a read error may be involved. The gene calls are TRBV12-3 or TRBV12-4 and TRBJ1-2, with D hard to call. The CDR3 extends over 14 amino acids. CDR3 in amino acids: CASRGREGNYGYTF. DNA for the CDR3: TGTGCCAGCAGGGGGAGGGAGGGTAACTATGGCTACACTTTC.

CDR3 sequence reads: CSVADRSNTEAFF. The CDR3 DNA sequence: TGCAGCGTGGCTGACAGGTCGAACACTGAAGCTTTCTTT. The genes are TRBV29-1 and TRBJ1-1, with D possibly TRBD1 on 6 matching bases. Trimming stripped 6 bases from V and 1 base from J, with 12 bases between. Germline V lookup: CDR1 SQVTM, CDR2 ANQGSEA. The CDR3 loop spans 13 amino acids.

This clonotype turned up a few times. Mismatch with germline at one junction end may stem from a read error. CDR3 residues: CSVGGEGGGSGANVRTF. Here the CDR3 DNA reads TGCAGCGTTGGAGGGGAGGGGGGAGGATCCGGGGCCAACGTCCGGACTTTC. This sequence joins TRBV29-1 and TRBJ2-6; possible D gene TRBD2, 7 bases. The CDR3 runs 17 residues. Germline lookup yields CDR1 SQVTM and CDR2 ANQGSEA.

This clonotype occurred a few times. The chain employs TRBV7-9 and TRBJ2-1, with D tentatively TRBD1 (5 bases). This CDR3 comprises 17 residues. The germline V and J ends were trimmed by 0 bases and 13 bases, with 25 bases remaining between them. Germline values: CDR1 SEHNR, CDR2 FQNEAQ (reference sequence). The CDR3 is CASSLAPTVRPQETQFF. The CDR3 DNA is TGTGCCAGCAGCTTAGCCCCGACAGTGCGTCCGCAAGAGACCCAGTTCTTC. The full variable domain, rest sourced from reference TRBV7-9 and TRBJ2-1, is DTGVSQNPRHKITKRGQNVTFRCDPISEHNRLYWYRQTLGQGPEFLTYFQNEAQLEKSRLLSDRFSAERPKGSFSTLEIQRTEQGDSAMYLCASSLAPTVRPQETQFFGPGTRLTVL.